This record looks at one T cell receptor beta chain sequence and its context. As processed by the authors: Reference gene primer amplification gave estimated nucleated cell counts. Some clones are missing from TCRdb's copy, which holds only in-frame ones; the method was immunoSEQ multiplex PCR. The DNA was the basis for D and trimming; V, J and clone size are from that table. The sample lists 250,000 to 350,000 clones, about 89% occurring once. This sample was taken from a study of blood T cell repertoires in COVID-19. Study-wide context: Sources were T cells, B-cell-depleted T cells, or PBMCs; the material itself was cDNA or gDNA.

The V end was cut by 6 bases, the J end by 14 bases, with 22 bases between. This CDR3 is 13 amino acids long. Germline CDR1 is MNHEY and CDR2 is SVGAGI. The chain employs TRBV6-5 and TRBJ1-2, with D possibly matching TRBD1 (5 bases). This TCR was sampled from a man aged 25 to 40 with acute or convalescent COVID-19. Sample: peripheral blood. This CDR3 reads CASRSTGSMAGTF. CDR3 bases: TGTGCCAGCAGATCAACAGGTAGTATGGCTGGAACCTTC.